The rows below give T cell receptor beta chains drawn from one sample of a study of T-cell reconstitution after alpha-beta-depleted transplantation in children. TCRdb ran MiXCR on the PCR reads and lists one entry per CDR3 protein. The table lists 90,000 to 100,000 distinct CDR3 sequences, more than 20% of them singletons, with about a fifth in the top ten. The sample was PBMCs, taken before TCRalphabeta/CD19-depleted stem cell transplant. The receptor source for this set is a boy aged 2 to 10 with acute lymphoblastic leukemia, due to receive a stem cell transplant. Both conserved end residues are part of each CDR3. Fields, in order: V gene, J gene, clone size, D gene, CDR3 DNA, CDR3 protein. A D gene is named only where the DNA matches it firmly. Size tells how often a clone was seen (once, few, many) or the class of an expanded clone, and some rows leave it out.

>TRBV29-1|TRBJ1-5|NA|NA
TGCAGCGTTGCGGGTAATAGCAATCAGCCCCAGCATTTT
CSVAGNSNQPQHF
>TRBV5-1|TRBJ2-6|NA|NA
TGCGCCAGCGCTTGGGAGCGGCCTGGGGCCAACGTCCTGACTTTC
CASAWERPGANVLTF
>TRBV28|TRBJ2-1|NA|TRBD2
TGTGCCAGCAGGACGTGGACTAGCGGGAAGTACAATGAGCAGTTCTTC
CASRTWTSGKYNEQFF
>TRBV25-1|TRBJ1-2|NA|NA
TGTGCCAGCAGTGCAGGGGTGGGTGGCTACACCTTC
CASSAGVGGYTF
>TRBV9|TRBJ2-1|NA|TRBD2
TGTGCCAGCTCCCCGGGACTAGCGGAGATGTATGAGCAGTTCTTC
CASSPGLAEMYEQFF
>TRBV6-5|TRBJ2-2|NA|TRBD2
TGTGCCAGCAGTTACACTAGCGGAGCCGGGGAGCTGTTTTTT
CASSYTSGAGELFF
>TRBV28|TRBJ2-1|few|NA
TGTGCCAGCAGTTTCCTCATCCCTGAGAATGAGCAGTTCTTC
CASSFLIPENEQFF
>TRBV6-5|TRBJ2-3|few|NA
TGTGCCAGCAGTTCCCCCCCCAGGGGGGGTAGCACAGATACGCAGTATTTT
CASSSPPRGGSTDTQYF
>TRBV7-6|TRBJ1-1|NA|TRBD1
TGTGCCAGCAGCTTTGACAGGGGGCTGTACACTGAAGCTTTCTTT
CASSFDRGLYTEAFF
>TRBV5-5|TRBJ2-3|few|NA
TGTGCCAGCAGTGCGTTTCCATCAGATACGCAGTATTTT
CASSAFPSDTQYF
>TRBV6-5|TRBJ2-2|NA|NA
TGTGCCAGCAGCCAAAGGGGCGGGGAGCTGTTTTTT
CASSQRGGELFF
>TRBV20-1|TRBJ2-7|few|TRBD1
TGCAGTGCTGGCCGACAGGGATCCCCCTACGAGCAGTACTTC
CSAGRQGSPYEQYF
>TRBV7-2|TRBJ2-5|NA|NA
TGTGCCAGCAGCTCTCTGCCGGGACCCCAAGAGACCCAGTACTTC
CASSSLPGPQETQYF
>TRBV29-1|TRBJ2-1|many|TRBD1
TGCAGCGCTTCGACAGGGCCCGACAATGAGCAGTTCTTC
CSASTGPDNEQFF
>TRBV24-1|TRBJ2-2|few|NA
TGTGCCACCAGTGATAACAGGGACTTTACCGGGGAGCTGTTTTTT
CATSDNRDFTGELFF
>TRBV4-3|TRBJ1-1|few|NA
TGCGCCAGCAGCCAAGATTTGGACACTGAAGCTTTCTTT
CASSQDLDTEAFF
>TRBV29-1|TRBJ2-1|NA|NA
TGCAGCGTTGAGGTCGGTAAGACTGAGCAGTTCTTC
CSVEVGKTEQFF
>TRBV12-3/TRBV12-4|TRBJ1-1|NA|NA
TGTGCCAGCAGTTTCCCCCGGGCTGAAGCTTTCTTT
CASSFPRAEAFF
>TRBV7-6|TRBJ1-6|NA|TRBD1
TGTGCCAGCAGCTTAAACAGGGGTTCACCCCTCCACTTT
CASSLNRGSPLHF
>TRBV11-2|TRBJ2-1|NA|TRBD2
TGTGCCAGCAGCCTAGGGACTAGCGGAGGGGCCTTCCACAATGAGCAGTTCTTC
CASSLGTSGGAFHNEQFF
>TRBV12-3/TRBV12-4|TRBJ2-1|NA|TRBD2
TGTGCCAGCAGTACACCAACTAGCGGCAATGAGCAGTTCTTC
CASSTPTSGNEQFF
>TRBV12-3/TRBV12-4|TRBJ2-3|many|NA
TGTGCCAGCAGTCCCGGACGGAGGGTGGATACGCAGTATTTT
CASSPGRRVDTQYF
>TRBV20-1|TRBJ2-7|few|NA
TGCAGTGCTAGAGCCACTGCGTTCTACGAGCAGTACTTC
CSARATAFYEQYF
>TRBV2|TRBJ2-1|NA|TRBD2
TGTGCCAGCAGTGAAGCTAGGGGAGGGGTAGATGAGCAGTTCTTC
CASSEARGGVDEQFF
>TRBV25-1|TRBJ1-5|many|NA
TGTGCCAGCATGGGAGGGAACAGCAATCAGCCCCAGCATTTT
CASMGGNSNQPQHF
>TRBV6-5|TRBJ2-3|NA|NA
TGTGCCAGCAGTTACTCGATCGGAAGGGCAGATACGCAGTATTTT
CASSYSIGRADTQYF
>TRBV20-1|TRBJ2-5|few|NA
TGCAGTGCTAGAGGTCAGGGCATAGCCCGAGAGACCCAGTACTTC
CSARGQGIARETQYF
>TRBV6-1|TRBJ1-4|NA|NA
TGTGCCAGCAGTACGCGGACCCGGCGGGATGAAAAACTGTTTTTT
CASSTRTRRDEKLFF
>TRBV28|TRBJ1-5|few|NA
TGTGCCAGCAGTTTGGAGGAGTATCAGCCCCAGCATTTT
CASSLEEYQPQHF